This record looks at one TCR beta chain sequence and its context. The protocol was immunoSEQ multiplex PCR, while the TCRdb copy is restricted to in-frame clones and leaves out a portion. The sample includes around 140,000 clones, about nine tenths of them seen just once. This entry is derived from a study of blood T cell repertoires in COVID-19. The CDR3 is made up of 15 amino acids. Losses at the gene ends were 1 base for V and 3 bases for J; bases not matched to a gene: 5. The V gene's germline CDR1 is SGHRS and CDR2 YFSETQ. The sequence was collected from a man aged 50-59 years with acute or convalescent COVID-19. The chain carries TRBV5-1 and TRBJ2-3; 7 bases fit TRBD2. Sequencing was carried out using peripheral blood. As DNA, the CDR3 is TGCGCCAGCAGCTTGTATAGCGGGTTTACAGATACGCAGTATTTT. Protein: CASSLYSGFTDTQYF. Variable domain in full (rest from reference TRBV5-1 and TRBJ2-3): KAGVTQTPRYLIKTRGQQVTLSCSPISGHRSVSWYQQTPGQGLQFLFEYFSETQRNKGNFPGRFSGRQFSNSRSEMNVSTLELGDSALYLCASSLYSGFTDTQYFGPGTRLTVL.